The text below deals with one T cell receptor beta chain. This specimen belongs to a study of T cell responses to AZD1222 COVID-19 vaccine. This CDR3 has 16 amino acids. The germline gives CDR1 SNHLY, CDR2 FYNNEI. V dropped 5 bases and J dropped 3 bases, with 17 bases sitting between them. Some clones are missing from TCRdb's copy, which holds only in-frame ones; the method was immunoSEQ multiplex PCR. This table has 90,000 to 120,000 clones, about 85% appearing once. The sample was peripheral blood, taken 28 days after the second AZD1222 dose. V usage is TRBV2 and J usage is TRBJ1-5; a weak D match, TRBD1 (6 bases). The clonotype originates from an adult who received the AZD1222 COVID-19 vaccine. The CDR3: CASSRGGGGINQPQHF. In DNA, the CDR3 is TGTGCCAGCAGTCGAGGGGGAGGGGGGATCAATCAGCCCCAGCATTTT.